The 19 T cell receptor beta chains in this list originate from one sample, sequenced in a study of identical twins. TCRdb re-derived calls from the 5' RACE reads in MiXCR, one entry per CDR3 protein. This table holds 300,000 to 400,000 distinct CDR3 sequences, about 12% found once. This same sample was also part of a study on yellow fever vaccine responses in identical twins.

The sequenced sample was CD8+ T cells sorted from blood. The receptors were gathered from a woman aged 18-29 years in good health.

The chain is built from TRBV25-1 and TRBJ2-2; a weak D match, TRBD1 (7 bases). V dropped 10 bases and J dropped 6 bases, with 12 bases sitting between them. The CDR3 is 12 residues long. Looked up from germline, CDR1 is MGHDK and CDR2 is SYGVNS. The CDR3 nucleotides read TGTGCCACCCAGGGGGGCGCCGGGGAGCTGTTTTTT. Its translation: CATQGGAGELFF.

A few counts support this clonotype. This may be a read error, as it is one base from a much larger clone. The rearrangement joins TRBV2 to TRBJ1-1; D ambiguous. The CDR3 contains 13 residues. Trimming left V 1 base short and J 1 base short, with 4 bases between. Germline CDR1 is SNHLY and CDR2 is FYNNEI. The CDR3 sequence: CASSEDENTEAFF. The CDR3 nucleotides are TGTGCCAGCAGTGAAGACGAGAACACTGAAGCTTTCTTT.

The chain has TRBV9 and TRBJ1-4; D uncertain. The germline gives CDR1 SGDLS, CDR2 YYNGEE. Trimming took off 4 bases at V and 5 bases at J, with 12 bases between the two ends. The CDR3 contains 14 residues. In DNA form, the CDR3 reads TGTGCCAGCAGCCTCGGTGGGAAGAATGAAAAACTGTTTTTT. Its protein is CASSLGGKNEKLFF. The full variable domain, with the rest looked up from reference TRBV9 and TRBJ1-4, is DSGVTQTPKHLITATGQRVTLRCSPRSGDLSVYWYQQSLDQGLQFLIQYYNGEERAKGNILERFSAQQFPDLHSELNLSSLELGDSALYFCASSLGGKNEKLFFGSGTQLSVL.

This sequence joins TRBV21-1 and TRBJ2-1; TRBD1, the table's D call, lacks a check against the DNA. TRBV21-1 represents a pseudogene. CDR3 length: 13 amino acids. The CDR3 loop reads CASSKAGRVEQFF. DNA for the CDR3: TGTGCCAGCAGCAAAGCGGGGCGCGTTGAGCAGTTCTTC.

This sequence joins TRBV20-1 and TRBJ2-6, with 9 positions matching TRBD1. The V and J ends lost 0 bases and 3 bases, in that order; junction bases with no gene match: 18. The CDR3 loop spans 21 amino acids. The germline V gene encodes CDR1 DFQATT and CDR2 SNEGSKA (reference sequence). The CDR3 loop reads CSARDISPGTGPTCGANVLTF. CDR3 nucleotides: TGCAGTGCTAGAGATATTTCCCCTGGGACAGGGCCAACCTGTGGGGCCAACGTCCTGACTTTC.

This clonotype has only a few counts. The V call is TRBV6-5, the J call TRBJ1-3; 12 nucleotides line up with TRBD1. Germline assignment: CDR1 MNHEY and CDR2 SVGAGI. The J segment lost 3 bases and the V segment lost 0 bases, leaving 9 bases of the junction unmatched. The CDR3 totals 19 residues. This chain's CDR3 is CASSYSWDRGLIRGNTIYF. CDR3 DNA sequence: TGTGCCAGCAGTTACTCTTGGGACAGGGGGCTTATCCGTGGAAACACCATATATTTT.

The chain combines TRBV11-1 with TRBJ2-5, with D perhaps TRBD2 (7 bases). Per germline, CDR1 SGHAT and CDR2 FQDESV (reference sequence). Between the trimmed V and J ends, which lost 0 bases and 4 bases, there was a span of 24 bases. CDR3 length: 19 residues. CDR3 nucleotides: TGTGCCAGCAGCTTAGCGCTCGGAGGGGGGGATCCTCCCGGAGAGACCCAGTACTTC. Translated, it gives CASSLALGGGDPPGETQYF. The full variable domain, with the rest looked up from reference TRBV11-1 and TRBJ2-5, is EAEVAQSPRYKITEKSQAVAFWCDPISGHATLYWYRQILGQGPELLVQFQDESVVDDSQLPKDRFSAERLKGVDSTLKIQPAELGDSAMYLCASSLALGGGDPPGETQYFGPGTRLLVL.

The chain carries TRBV20-1 and TRBJ2-1; 8 bases line up with TRBD2. V dropped 0 bases and J dropped 4; count of bases not matched to a gene: 11. The CDR3 spans 17 residues. Germline CDR1 and CDR2: DFQATT and SNEGSKA (reference sequence). CDR3 DNA: TGCAGTGCTAGAGATAGTTCGGCCGGGGGGGTGTACAATGAGCAGTTCTTC. Protein sequence: CSARDSSAGGVYNEQFF.

This clonotype was picked up a small number of times. This chain joins TRBV2 and TRBJ2-7; tentatively, D is TRBD2 (6 bases). Trimming cost V 3 bases and J 5 bases, with 8 bases left between them. CDR3 length: 12 residues. The germline gives CDR1 SNHLY, CDR2 FYNNEI. DNA for the CDR3: TGTGCCAGCAGTGACGGAGGGGACGAGCAGTACTTC. It is translated as CASSDGGDEQYF.

This clonotype was seen a few times. V is TRBV5-1 and J is TRBJ2-3; D might be TRBD2 (5 bases). CDR1 and CDR2 from the germline V gene are SGHRS and YFSETQ. V was pared by 3 bases and J by 0 bases, with 11 bases between. The length of the CDR3 is 15 residues. The DNA for the CDR3 is TGCGCCAGCAGCTATGAAGCGGCTAGCACAGATACGCAGTATTTT. Encoded protein: CASSYEAASTDTQYF.

Only a few counts were recorded for this clonotype. CDR3 DNA sequence: TGCAGTGCTGAGGTACATCTGGGAGAGACCCAGTACTTC. It translates to CSAEVHLGETQYF. V usage is TRBV20-1 and J usage is TRBJ2-5, with no clear D. This CDR3 region has 13 residues. Trimming took off 5 bases at V and 4 bases at J, with 14 bases between the two ends. The germline CDR1 and CDR2 sequences are DFQATT and SNEGSKA (reference sequence).

V usage is TRBV6-5 and J usage is TRBJ1-5; D is perhaps TRBD1 (6 bases). Germline V gives CDR1 MNHEY, CDR2 SVGAGI. The CDR3 contains 15 residues. With 3 bases removed from V and 3 bases from J, the gap between germline ends came to 12 bases. The CDR3 DNA is TGTGCCAGCAGTTATTCCGACAGGCCCAATCAGCCCCAGCATTTT. It is translated as CASSYSDRPNQPQHF.

A few counts support this clonotype. The chain carries TRBV2 and TRBJ1-1, with 11 bases identical to TRBD1. CDR1 is SNHLY, CDR2 FYNNEI, per germline. This CDR3 has 14 amino acids. The J segment lost 6 bases and the V segment lost 10 bases, leaving 10 bases of the junction unmatched. DNA for the CDR3: TGTGCCACCAACGTAGGACAGGGGGCTGCTGAAGCTTTCTTT. This translates into CATNVGQGAAEAFF.

This clonotype was recorded a few times. This chain links TRBV6-1 with TRBJ1-1; 9 bases are shared with TRBD1. The germline gives CDR1 MNHNS, CDR2 SASEGT. The junction had 6 bases not matched to a gene; V was cut back by 6 bases and J by 4 bases. The CDR3 has 14 amino acids. The CDR3 reads CASSNTGGFTEAFF. The CDR3 nucleotides are TGTGCCAGCAGCAACACAGGGGGCTTCACTGAAGCTTTCTTT.

In nucleotides, the CDR3 is TGTGCCAGCAGCGTAGAGGCAGCTAGCGGGAGCGATGAGCAGTTCTTC. This gives the protein CASSVEAASGSDEQFF. This chain joins TRBV9 and TRBJ2-1; 10 bases align to TRBD2. The CDR3 length is 16 residues. V gave up 0 bases and J gave up 8 bases; unmatched junction bases: 8. Germline CDR1 SGDLS, CDR2 YYNGEE.

This clonotype was counted between two and nine times. V is TRBV15 and J is TRBJ2-1; 9 nucleotides line up with TRBD1. Germline lookup yields CDR1 LNHNV and CDR2 YYDKDF (reference sequence). With 1 base clipped from V and 8 bases from J, the junction kept 9 bases outside the gene matches. The CDR3 covers 16 residues. CDR3 sequence reads: CATSRGRTGVAHEQFF. The DNA of the CDR3 is TGTGCCACCAGCAGAGGCCGGACAGGGGTTGCTCATGAGCAGTTCTTC.

This chain connects TRBV10-3 to TRBJ2-7; D is possibly TRBD2 (5 bases). This CDR3 comprises 14 residues. V shed 2 bases and J shed 6 bases, with 14 bases lying between them. Germline V gene lookup returns CDR1 ENHRY and CDR2 SYGVKD. DNA for the CDR3: TGTGCCATCAGTGAGAGGACTTTACGTACCGAGCAGTACTTC. Its translation: CAISERTLRTEQYF.

This clonotype was recorded at least ten times. The chain is built from TRBV12-3 or TRBV12-4 and TRBJ2-3; TRBD2 matches at 10 bases. The CDR3 totals 15 residues. Germline trimming cut 3 bases from V and 5 bases from J; bases unmatched to any gene: 5. CDR3 nucleotides: TGTGCCAGCAGTTTTCCTAGCGGGGGTGGAGATACGCAGTATTTT. Protein sequence: CASSFPSGGGDTQYF.

The table lists this clonotype with a few counts. The chain employs TRBV24-1 and TRBJ2-3; TRBD2 might be the D (6 bases). The CDR3 contains 15 residues. V was cut by 10 bases and J by 3 bases, with 19 bases left in between. Germline lookup yields CDR1 KGHDR and CDR2 SFDVKD. Written as DNA, the CDR3 is TGTGCCACGGGCGGGGTAATCCAGAAGACAGATACGCAGTATTTT. Translation gives CATGGVIQKTDTQYF.